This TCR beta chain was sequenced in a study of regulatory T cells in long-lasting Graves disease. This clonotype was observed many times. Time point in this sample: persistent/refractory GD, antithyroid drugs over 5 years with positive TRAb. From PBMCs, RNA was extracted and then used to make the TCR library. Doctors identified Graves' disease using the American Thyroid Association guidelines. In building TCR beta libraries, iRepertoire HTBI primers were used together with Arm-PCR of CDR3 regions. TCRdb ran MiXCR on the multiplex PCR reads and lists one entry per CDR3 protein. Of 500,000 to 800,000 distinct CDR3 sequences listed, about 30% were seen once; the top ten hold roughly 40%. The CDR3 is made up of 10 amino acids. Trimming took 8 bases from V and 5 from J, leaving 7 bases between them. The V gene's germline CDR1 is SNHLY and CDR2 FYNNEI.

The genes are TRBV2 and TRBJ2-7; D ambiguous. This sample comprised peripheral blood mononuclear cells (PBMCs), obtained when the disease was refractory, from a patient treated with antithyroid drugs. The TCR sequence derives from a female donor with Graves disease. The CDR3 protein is CASHGNEQYF. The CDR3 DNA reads TGTGCCAGCCATGGGAACGAGCAGTACTTC.